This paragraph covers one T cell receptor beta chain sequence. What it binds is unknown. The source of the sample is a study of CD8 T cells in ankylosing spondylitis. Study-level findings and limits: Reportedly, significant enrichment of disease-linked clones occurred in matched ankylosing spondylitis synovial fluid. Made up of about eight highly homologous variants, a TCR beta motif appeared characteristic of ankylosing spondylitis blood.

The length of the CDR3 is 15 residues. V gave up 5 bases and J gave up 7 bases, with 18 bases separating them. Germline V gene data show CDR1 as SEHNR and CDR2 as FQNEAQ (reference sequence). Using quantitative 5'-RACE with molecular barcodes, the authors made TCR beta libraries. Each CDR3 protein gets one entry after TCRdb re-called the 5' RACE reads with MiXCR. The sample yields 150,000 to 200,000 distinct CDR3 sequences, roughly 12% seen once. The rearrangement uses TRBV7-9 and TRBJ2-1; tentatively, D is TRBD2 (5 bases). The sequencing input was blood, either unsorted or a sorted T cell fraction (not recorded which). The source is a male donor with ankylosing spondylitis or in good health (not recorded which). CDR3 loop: CASSPFLNGVNEQFF. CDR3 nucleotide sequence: TGTGCCAGCAGCCCATTTCTAAACGGGGTGAATGAGCAGTTCTTC.